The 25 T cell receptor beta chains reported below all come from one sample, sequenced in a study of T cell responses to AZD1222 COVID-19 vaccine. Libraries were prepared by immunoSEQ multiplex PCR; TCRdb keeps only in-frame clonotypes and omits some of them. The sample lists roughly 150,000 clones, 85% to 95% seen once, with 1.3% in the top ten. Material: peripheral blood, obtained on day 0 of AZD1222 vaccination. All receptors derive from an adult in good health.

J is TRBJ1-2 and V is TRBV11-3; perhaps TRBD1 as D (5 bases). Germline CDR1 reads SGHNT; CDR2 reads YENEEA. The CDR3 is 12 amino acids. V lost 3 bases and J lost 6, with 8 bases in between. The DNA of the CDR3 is TGTGCCAGCAGCTTGGGGGGGAATGGCTACACCTTC. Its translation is CASSLGGNGYTF.

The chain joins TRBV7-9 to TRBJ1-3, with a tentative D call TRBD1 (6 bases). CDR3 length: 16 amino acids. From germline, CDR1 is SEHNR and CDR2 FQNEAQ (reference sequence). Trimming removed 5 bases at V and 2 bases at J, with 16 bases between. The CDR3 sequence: CASSPSTAGAGNTIYF. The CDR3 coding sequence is TGTGCCAGCAGCCCTAGTACCGCAGGGGCTGGAAACACCATATATTTT.

The CDR3 loop is CASLAGQKGKDYGYTF. CDR3 in DNA: TGTGCCTCATTGGCGGGGCAGAAAGGGAAGGACTATGGCTACACCTTC. V and J are TRBV18 and TRBJ1-2; D possibly corresponds to TRBD1 (5 bases). This CDR3 has 16 residues. V was trimmed by 11 bases and J by 3 bases, leaving 25 bases between them. From germline, CDR1 is KGHSH and CDR2 LQKENI.

As DNA, the CDR3 is TGCAGTGCTAGTAATACAGGGATGGCGGGTAACTATGGCTACACCTTC. Encoded protein: CSASNTGMAGNYGYTF. V is TRBV20-1 and J is TRBJ1-2; D is perhaps TRBD1 (6 bases). Per the germline V gene, CDR1 is DFQATT and CDR2 is SNEGSKA (reference sequence). There are 16 residues in the CDR3. Trimming left V 3 bases short and J 1 base short, with 18 bases between.

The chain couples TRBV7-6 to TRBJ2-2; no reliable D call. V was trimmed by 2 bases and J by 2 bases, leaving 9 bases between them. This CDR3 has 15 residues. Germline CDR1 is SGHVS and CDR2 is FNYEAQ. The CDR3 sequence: CASSLSGINTGELFF. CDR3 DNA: TGTGCCAGCAGCTTATCAGGAATAAACACCGGGGAGCTGTTTTTT.

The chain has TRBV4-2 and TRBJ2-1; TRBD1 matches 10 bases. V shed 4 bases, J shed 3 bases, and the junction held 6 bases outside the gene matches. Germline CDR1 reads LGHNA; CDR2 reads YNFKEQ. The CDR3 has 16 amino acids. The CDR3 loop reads CASSRSGTGDYNEQFF. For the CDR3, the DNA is TGTGCCAGCAGCCGGTCCGGGACAGGGGACTACAATGAGCAGTTCTTC.

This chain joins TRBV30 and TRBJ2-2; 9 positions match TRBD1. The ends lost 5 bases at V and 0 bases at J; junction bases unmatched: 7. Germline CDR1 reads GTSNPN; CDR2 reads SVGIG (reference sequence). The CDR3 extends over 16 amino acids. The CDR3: CAWDDRGGANTGELFF. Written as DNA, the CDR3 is TGTGCCTGGGATGACAGGGGGGGAGCGAACACCGGGGAGCTGTTTTTT.

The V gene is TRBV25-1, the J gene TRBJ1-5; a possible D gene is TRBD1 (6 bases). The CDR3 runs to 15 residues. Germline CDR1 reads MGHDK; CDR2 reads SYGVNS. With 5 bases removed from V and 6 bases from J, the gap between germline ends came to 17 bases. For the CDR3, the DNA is TGTGCCAGCAGTTCCGAGGGGGTAGAAGGTCAGCCCCAGCATTTT. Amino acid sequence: CASSSEGVEGQPQHF. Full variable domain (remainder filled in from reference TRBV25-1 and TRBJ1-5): EADIYQTPRYLVIGTGKKITLECSQTMGHDKMYWYQQDPGMELHLIHYSYGVNSTEKGDLSSESTVSRIRTEHFPLTLESARPSHTSQYLCASSSEGVEGQPQHFGDGTRLSIL.

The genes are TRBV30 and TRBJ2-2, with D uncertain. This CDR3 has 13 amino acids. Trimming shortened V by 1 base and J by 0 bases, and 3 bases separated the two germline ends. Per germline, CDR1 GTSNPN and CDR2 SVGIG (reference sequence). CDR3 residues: CAWSAANTGELFF. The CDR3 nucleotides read TGTGCCTGGAGTGCGGCGAACACCGGGGAGCTGTTTTTT. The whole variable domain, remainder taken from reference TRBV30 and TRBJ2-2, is SQTIHQWPATLVQPVGSPLSLECTVEGTSNPNLYWYRQAAGRGLQLLFYSVGIGQISSEVPQNLSASRPQDRQFILSSKKLLLSDSGFYLCAWSAANTGELFFGEGSRLTVL.

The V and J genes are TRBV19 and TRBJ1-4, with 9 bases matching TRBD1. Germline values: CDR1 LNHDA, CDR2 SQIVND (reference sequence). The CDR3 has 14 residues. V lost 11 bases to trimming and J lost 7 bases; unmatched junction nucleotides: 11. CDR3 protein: CASMGQGASEKLFF. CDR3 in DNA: TGTGCCTCGATGGGACAGGGCGCGAGTGAAAAACTGTTTTTT.

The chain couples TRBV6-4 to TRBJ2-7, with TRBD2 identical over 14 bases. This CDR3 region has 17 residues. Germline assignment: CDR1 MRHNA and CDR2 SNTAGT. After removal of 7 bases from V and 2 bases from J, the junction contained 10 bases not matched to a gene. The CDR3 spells CASKGLAGEGMAYEQYF. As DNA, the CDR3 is TGTGCCAGCAAGGGACTAGCGGGAGAAGGGATGGCCTACGAGCAGTACTTC.

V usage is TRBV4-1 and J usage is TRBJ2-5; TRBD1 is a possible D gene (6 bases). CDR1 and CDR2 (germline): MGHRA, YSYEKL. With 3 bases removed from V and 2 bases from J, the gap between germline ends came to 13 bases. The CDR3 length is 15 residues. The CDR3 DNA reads TGCGCCAGCAGCCAGCCCGGGACAACGCAAGAGACCCAGTACTTC. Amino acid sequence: CASSQPGTTQETQYF.

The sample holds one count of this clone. CDR3 sequence reads: CASSQAGTTDYNEQFF. The CDR3 nucleotides are TGTGCCAGCAGCCAAGCCGGGACTACGGACTACAATGAGCAGTTCTTC. V gene TRBV4-2 combines with J gene TRBJ2-1, with 7 bases that match TRBD2. CDR1 is LGHNA, CDR2 YNFKEQ, per germline. V shed 1 base, J shed 3 bases, and the junction held 6 bases outside the gene matches. CDR3 length: 16 residues.

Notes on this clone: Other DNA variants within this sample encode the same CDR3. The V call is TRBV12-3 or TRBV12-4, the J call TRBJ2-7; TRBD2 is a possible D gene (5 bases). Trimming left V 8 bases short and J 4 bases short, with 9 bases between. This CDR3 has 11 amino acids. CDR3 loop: CASSSGYEQYF. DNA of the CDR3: TGTGCCAGCTCTTCGGGGTACGAGCAGTACTTC.

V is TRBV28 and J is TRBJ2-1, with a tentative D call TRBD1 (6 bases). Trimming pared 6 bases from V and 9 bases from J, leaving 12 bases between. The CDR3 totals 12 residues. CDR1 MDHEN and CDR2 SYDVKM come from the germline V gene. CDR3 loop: CASRGDTFEQFF. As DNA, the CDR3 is TGTGCCAGCAGGGGGGACACTTTTGAGCAGTTCTTC.

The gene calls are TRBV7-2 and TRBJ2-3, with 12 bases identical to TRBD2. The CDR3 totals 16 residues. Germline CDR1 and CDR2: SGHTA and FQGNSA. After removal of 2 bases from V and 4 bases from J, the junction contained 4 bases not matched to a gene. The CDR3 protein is CASSLSPSGRADTQYF. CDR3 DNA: TGTGCCAGCAGCTTAAGCCCTAGCGGGAGGGCAGATACGCAGTATTTT.

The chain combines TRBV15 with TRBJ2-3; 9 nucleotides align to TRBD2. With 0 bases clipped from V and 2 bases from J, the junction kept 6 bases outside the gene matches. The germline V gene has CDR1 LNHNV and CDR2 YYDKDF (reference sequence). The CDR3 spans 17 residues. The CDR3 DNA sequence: TGTGCCACCAGCAGAGATCTACTAGCGGGCACCACAGATACGCAGTATTTT. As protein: CATSRDLLAGTTDTQYF.

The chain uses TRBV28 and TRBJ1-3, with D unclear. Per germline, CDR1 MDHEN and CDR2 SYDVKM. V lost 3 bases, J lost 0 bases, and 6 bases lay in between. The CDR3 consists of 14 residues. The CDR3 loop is CASSLESSGNTIYF. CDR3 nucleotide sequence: TGTGCCAGCAGTTTGGAGAGCTCTGGAAACACCATATATTTT.

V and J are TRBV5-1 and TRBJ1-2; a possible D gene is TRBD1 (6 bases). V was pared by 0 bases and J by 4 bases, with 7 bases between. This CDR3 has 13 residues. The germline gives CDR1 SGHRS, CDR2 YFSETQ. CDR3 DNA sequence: TGCGCCAGCAGCTTGGGAGGGGGCTATGGCTACACCTTC. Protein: CASSLGGGYGYTF.

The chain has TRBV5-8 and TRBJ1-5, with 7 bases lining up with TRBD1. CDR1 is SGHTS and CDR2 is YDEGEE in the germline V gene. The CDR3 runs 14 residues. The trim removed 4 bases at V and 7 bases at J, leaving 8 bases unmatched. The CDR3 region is CASSLGQVAQPQHF. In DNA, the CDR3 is TGTGCCAGCAGCCTAGGACAGGTGGCGCAGCCCCAGCATTTT.

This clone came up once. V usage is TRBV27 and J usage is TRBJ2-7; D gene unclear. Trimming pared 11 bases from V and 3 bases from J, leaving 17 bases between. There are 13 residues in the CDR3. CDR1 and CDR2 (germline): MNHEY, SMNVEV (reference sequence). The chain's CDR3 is CASRPAGLYEQYF. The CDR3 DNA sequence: TGTGCCTCCAGACCCGCAGGCCTCTACGAGCAGTACTTC.

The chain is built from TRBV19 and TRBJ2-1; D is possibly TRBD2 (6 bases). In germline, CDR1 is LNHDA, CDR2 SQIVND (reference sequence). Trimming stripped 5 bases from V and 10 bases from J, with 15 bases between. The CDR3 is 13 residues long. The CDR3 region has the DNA TGTGCCAGTAGTCCGGGACTTCATAGGGAGCAGTTCTTC. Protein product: CASSPGLHREQFF. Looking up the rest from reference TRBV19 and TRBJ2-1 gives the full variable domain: DGGITQSPKYLFRKEGQNVTLSCEQNLNHDAMYWYRQDPGQGLRLIYYSQIVNDFQKGDIAEGYSVSREKKESFPLTVTSAQKNPTAFYLCASSPGLHREQFFGPGTRLTVL.

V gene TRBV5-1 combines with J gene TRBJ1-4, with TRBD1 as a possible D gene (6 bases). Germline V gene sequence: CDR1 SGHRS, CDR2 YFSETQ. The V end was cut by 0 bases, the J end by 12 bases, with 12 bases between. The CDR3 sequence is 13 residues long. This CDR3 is CASSLAGGAELFF. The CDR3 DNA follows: TGCGCCAGCAGCTTGGCTGGGGGGGCGGAACTGTTTTTT.

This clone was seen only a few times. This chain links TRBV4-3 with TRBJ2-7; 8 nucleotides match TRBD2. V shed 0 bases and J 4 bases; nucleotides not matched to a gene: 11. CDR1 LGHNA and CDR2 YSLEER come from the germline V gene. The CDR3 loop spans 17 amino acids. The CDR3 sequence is CASSQDRGSGRAYEQYF. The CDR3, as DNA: TGCGCCAGCAGCCAAGATCGGGGAAGCGGGAGAGCTTACGAGCAGTACTTC.

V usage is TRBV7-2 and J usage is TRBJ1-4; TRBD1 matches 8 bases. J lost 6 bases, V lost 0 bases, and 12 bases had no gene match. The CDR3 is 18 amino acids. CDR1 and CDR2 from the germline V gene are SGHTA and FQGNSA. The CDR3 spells CASSLARSAGGSHEKLFF. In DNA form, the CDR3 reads TGTGCCAGCAGCTTAGCCCGTTCCGCAGGGGGCAGTCATGAAAAACTGTTTTTT.